This T cell receptor (beta chain) was sequenced for a study of T cell responses to AZD1222 COVID-19 vaccine (dated by TCRdb to the early 2020s). Concerning the study at large: TCR sequencing was performed for roughly 250 trial participants, of whom 207 were given two doses of AZD1222 and some 26 were given two doses of MenACWY control vaccine. Trial participants were enrolled by age into 18-55, 56-69 and 70-plus year subgroups, with around 150, 28 and 57 TCR-sequenced participants respectively.

What the authors observed across the whole study: Because no day 14 peak-response samples were available, repertoires were characterized only after the peak T cell response. Participants were mostly white British, with more females than males. The authors suggested clonal diversity may have been underestimated. Conclusions about previously exposed vaccinees were limited because only a handful of AZD1222 recipients were SARS-CoV-2 seropositive at baseline. Reportedly, almost half of the unique spike-specific TCRs recognized epitopes lying outside the regions that are mutated in the B.1.351 and B.1.1.7 variants. The whole spike protein was spanned by vaccine-associated CD4 TCRs, and dominant responses were seen in regions 160-218 and 743-854. Spike-specific TCR breadth and depth rose significantly after two AZD1222 doses compared with day 0 and with MenACWY recipients. In the small 56-69-year group, the increase in depth fell short of significance, most likely because of low power.

The CDR3 regions of human TCRbeta chains were analyzed by immunosequencing. In the original analysis: TCRs in the repertoires were compared against a reference library of SARS-CoV-2-specific TCRs that had been generated with the MIRA antigen-specificity platform. Breadth meant the fraction of unique TCRs that were SARS-CoV-2-associated, whereas depth meant the fraction of total T cells that were SARS-CoV-2-associated. Using the MIRA data, each spike-specific TCR was mapped to the spike region that the TCR reacts to and placed in a CD4 or CD8 class. Log10-transformed breadth and depth values were compared by one-way ANOVA with Sidak's multiple comparisons tests. Entries here come from immuneACCESS through TCRdb and include only in-frame sequences with V and J called. Some clones fail to appear in such tables; in the studies checked, an unresolved V gene covers under half of the shortfall, and the cause of the remainder is unknown. That table furnishes V, J and clone size, whereas the DNA furnished D and trimming. The sample table shows 140,000 to 150,000 clones, and about 89% are seen once. The leading ten clones occupy 2.8% of the sample.

The germline V gene gives CDR1 as SGHTA and CDR2 as FQGNSA. The germline V and J ends show losses of 5 bases and 5 bases respectively, and no gene match explains 9 bases of the junction. From the cysteine through the phenylalanine, the CDR3 covers 15 amino acids. The only DNA kept is the CDR3, 45 bases in frame from the first base. The time point label, read with the paper, signifies: baseline before first vaccination. The sample's treatment or condition, from its label and the paper: meningococcal conjugate vaccine given as trial control. Samples from vaccinated people were obtained from the UK trials COV001 and COV002, which included a single-blind randomized controlled phase 2/3 trial of AZD1222 (ChAdOx1 nCoV-19) in healthy adults. Trial participant PBMC samples were collected at day 0 and day 28 after the second dose for TCRbeta chain sequencing. This clone was seen a single time. This clone's antigen is unknown. Base qualities are missing; no much larger clone stands one base away.

This TCR derives from an adult in good health. The sequenced sample was peripheral blood, obtained on day 0 of MenACWY control vaccination. This sequence uses TRBV7-2 and TRBJ1-2, with TRBD1 matching 9 junction bases. The CDR3 reads CASSLQGQGPYGYTF. The bases are TGTGCCAGCAGCCTACAGGGACAGGGACCTTATGGCTACACCTTC.